This T cell receptor (beta chain) was sequenced during a study of T cell responses to AZD1222 COVID-19 vaccine. Trimming removed 5 bases at V and 0 bases at J, with 12 bases between. The CDR3 has 14 residues. Germline V gene sequence: CDR1 SGDLS, CDR2 YYNGEE. The repertoire was sequenced with immunoSEQ multiplex PCR; TCRdb's copy has only in-frame clones and lacks some. The sample consists of around 150,000 clones, approximately 90% of them appearing once. Notes on this clone: Its antigen is undetermined. Other DNA sequences in this specimen translate into the identical CDR3.

Study-wide results and caveats: Spike-wide coverage was observed for vaccine-associated CD4 TCRs, with dominant responses at 160-218 and 743-854. Spike-specific TCR repertoires showed rising breadth and depth after two AZD1222 doses. Of spike-specific TCRs, nearly half reportedly target regions left unmutated in variants.

The receptor was derived from an adult who received the AZD1222 COVID-19 vaccine. V usage is TRBV9 and J usage is TRBJ2-7; possibly TRBD2 for D (6 bases). Sequencing was performed on peripheral blood, taken 28 days after the second AZD1222 dose. The CDR3: CASSGTGSSYEQYF. In DNA, the CDR3 is TGTGCCAGCAGTGGCACCGGGAGCTCCTACGAGCAGTACTTC. Looking up the rest from reference TRBV9 and TRBJ2-7 gives the full variable domain: DSGVTQTPKHLITATGQRVTLRCSPRSGDLSVYWYQQSLDQGLQFLIQYYNGEERAKGNILERFSAQQFPDLHSELNLSSLELGDSALYFCASSGTGSSYEQYFGPGTRLTVT.